This record concerns one T cell receptor beta chain sequence. Its target is unknown. Germline CDR1 and CDR2: GTSNPN and SVGIG (reference sequence). V was clipped by 4 bases and J by 0 bases, with 6 bases between them. The CDR3 spans 12 residues. The data were taken from a study of beta chain features in type 1 diabetes. The authors took one heparinised blood draw, averaging roughly 100 mL, from each donor. The isolated RNA, all of it, was reverse transcribed, so expressed TCRB transcripts were what got sequenced. Clones were sequenced by immunoSEQ multiplex PCR, and TCRdb holds only the in-frame ones, with some missing. The profile covers around 290,000 clones, with 8% appearing a single time and roughly 0.94% taken by the ten largest. Overall study results and limits: Cells expressing TCR highly could be over-represented by cDNA sequencing. A PCR bias possibly favoring shorter templates would apply equally to patients and controls. Patients showed naive, central memory and Treg TCRB repertoires that appeared more similar than those of healthy donors.

The clonotype originates from a young woman in good health. The sample was central memory CD4+ T cells from blood. The chain uses TRBV30 and TRBJ1-2; no clear D. Written as DNA, the CDR3 is TGTGCCTGGACAGGAGCTAACTATGGCTACACCTTC. Protein product: CAWTGANYGYTF.